A selection of T cell receptor beta chains follows, all from one sample in a study of shared T cell receptors in the human thymus. Generated by immunoSEQ multiplex PCR, the TCRdb table keeps only in-frame clones and is missing some. Of hundreds of thousands of clones listed, approximately 90% were seen once; the top ten hold 0.0085% to 0.012%. The same specimen was also included in a second study, on human thymus T cells.

The sequencing sample was made of thymocytes. The receptors shown here come from a boy under three years old with a congenital heart defect. Each CDR3 is given with its conserved first and last residue. Each record gives: V gene, D gene, CDR3 length, J gene, clone size, CDR3 protein, CDR3 DNA. A D gene is named only where the DNA matches it firmly. Clone size is stated in some rows and not others, as once, few, many or a class when expanded.

v_call: TRBV12-5
d_call: TRBD1
cdr3_length: 16
j_call: TRBJ1-1
clone_size: .
cdr3_aa: CASGLNRDREDTEAFF
cdr3_nt: TGTGCTAGTGGTTTGAACCGGGACAGGGAAGACACTGAAGCTTTCTTT

v_call: TRBV4-3
d_call: TRBD2
cdr3_length: 16
j_call: TRBJ2-1
clone_size: .
cdr3_aa: CASSQGTSGSHNEQFF
cdr3_nt: TGCGCCAGCAGCCAAGGTACTAGCGGGAGCCACAATGAGCAGTTCTTC

v_call: TRBV11-2
d_call: .
cdr3_length: 15
j_call: TRBJ2-5
clone_size: .
cdr3_aa: CASSPEYFRDETQYF
cdr3_nt: TGTGCCAGCAGCCCAGAGTATTTCAGGGATGAGACCCAGTACTTC

v_call: TRBV25-1
d_call: TRBD2
cdr3_length: 16
j_call: TRBJ2-2
clone_size: .
cdr3_aa: CASSEFRTSSTGELFF
cdr3_nt: TGTGCCAGCAGTGAATTTCGGACTAGCTCCACCGGGGAGCTGTTTTTT

v_call: TRBV4-3
d_call: .
cdr3_length: 15
j_call: TRBJ1-5
clone_size: .
cdr3_aa: CASSQEVDRNQPQHF
cdr3_nt: TGCGCCAGCAGCCAAGAGGTCGACAGGAATCAGCCCCAGCATTTT

v_call: TRBV6-4
d_call: .
cdr3_length: 13
j_call: TRBJ1-3
clone_size: .
cdr3_aa: CASSDPLSDTIYF
cdr3_nt: TGTGCCAGCAGTGACCCCCTGAGTGACACCATATATTTT

v_call: TRBV27
d_call: TRBD1
cdr3_length: 15
j_call: TRBJ1-5
clone_size: .
cdr3_aa: CASSHRDRANQPQHF
cdr3_nt: TGTGCCAGCAGTCACCGGGACAGGGCTAATCAGCCCCAGCATTTT

v_call: TRBV10-1
d_call: .
cdr3_length: 12
j_call: TRBJ2-5
clone_size: .
cdr3_aa: CASRREPETQYF
cdr3_nt: TGCGCCAGCAGACGGGAACCAGAGACCCAGTACTTC

v_call: TRBV7-6
d_call: TRBD2
cdr3_length: 19
j_call: TRBJ2-7
clone_size: .
cdr3_aa: CASSPGRGTSGRTSYEQYF
cdr3_nt: TGTGCCAGCAGCCCGGGCAGGGGGACTAGCGGGAGGACCTCCTACGAGCAGTACTTC

v_call: TRBV5-6
d_call: TRBD1
cdr3_length: 15
j_call: TRBJ2-7
clone_size: .
cdr3_aa: CASSLQGAPFYEQYF
cdr3_nt: TGTGCCAGCAGCTTACAGGGGGCCCCCTTCTACGAGCAGTATTTC

v_call: TRBV14
d_call: TRBD1
cdr3_length: 16
j_call: TRBJ2-7
clone_size: .
cdr3_aa: CASSQGPPGQFYEQYF
cdr3_nt: TGTGCCAGCAGCCAAGGTCCCCCGGGACAGTTCTACGAGCAGTACTTC

v_call: TRBV29-1
d_call: .
cdr3_length: 13
j_call: TRBJ2-1
clone_size: .
cdr3_aa: CSVDVAVRHEQFF
cdr3_nt: TGCAGCGTTGATGTAGCAGTGAGGCATGAGCAGTTCTTC

v_call: TRBV5-1
d_call: TRBD2
cdr3_length: 18
j_call: TRBJ2-2
clone_size: .
cdr3_aa: CASSPWTSGSRHTGELFF
cdr3_nt: TGCGCCAGCAGCCCTTGGACTAGCGGGAGTCGGCACACCGGGGAGCTGTTTTTT

v_call: TRBV5-6
d_call: TRBD1
cdr3_length: 16
j_call: TRBJ1-4
clone_size: once
cdr3_aa: CASSLVGTETNEKLFF
cdr3_nt: TGTGCCAGCAGCTTGGTGGGGACAGAAACTAATGAAAAACTGTTTTTT

v_call: TRBV7-6
d_call: TRBD1
cdr3_length: 16
j_call: TRBJ2-5
clone_size: few
cdr3_aa: CASSLQWDRVRETQYF
cdr3_nt: TGTGCCAGCAGCTTACAATGGGACAGGGTGAGAGAGACCCAGTACTTC

v_call: TRBV18
d_call: TRBD2
cdr3_length: 18
j_call: TRBJ2-2
clone_size: .
cdr3_aa: CASSPGGVLAVNTGELFF
cdr3_nt: TGTGCCAGCTCACCAGGGGGTGTACTAGCGGTGAACACCGGGGAGCTGTTTTTT

v_call: TRBV13
d_call: .
cdr3_length: 14
j_call: TRBJ1-3
clone_size: .
cdr3_aa: CASSLSAGGNTIYF
cdr3_nt: TGTGCCAGCAGCTTAAGCGCAGGGGGAAACACCATATATTTT